This T cell receptor (beta chain) stems from a study of graft-versus-host responses after intestinal transplantation. Study at large: Transplant recipients had multivisceral, liver-intestinal, or isolated intestinal grafts. Induction using anti-thymocyte globulin, followed by tacrolimus and steroids for two to three years, was given to all recipients. Study results and caveats: Detection of GvH clones occurred in recipient marrow, and some had their first appearance in ileum or blood.

The V end lost 1 base, the J end lost 2 bases, and 7 bases lay between the germline ends. The germline gives CDR1 LGHNA, CDR2 YSLEER. This CDR3 is built from 14 residues. This clone was recorded once. Its matching antigen is unknown. The data were produced by immunoSEQ multiplex PCR, yet TCRdb's version contains in-frame clones alone and is incomplete. The sample yields approximately 110,000 clones, approximately 93% seen once. Sequenced here: unstimulated CD8+ T cells sorted from spleen or lymph node cells, sampled before transplant. The sequence derives from a human donor who was the organ donor for an intestinal transplant. The V call is TRBV4-3, the J call TRBJ2-3; D is possibly TRBD2 (5 bases). CDR3 in amino acids: CASSQGGLTDTQYF. CDR3 nucleotide sequence: TGCGCCAGCAGCCAAGGCGGACTCACAGATACGCAGTATTTT.